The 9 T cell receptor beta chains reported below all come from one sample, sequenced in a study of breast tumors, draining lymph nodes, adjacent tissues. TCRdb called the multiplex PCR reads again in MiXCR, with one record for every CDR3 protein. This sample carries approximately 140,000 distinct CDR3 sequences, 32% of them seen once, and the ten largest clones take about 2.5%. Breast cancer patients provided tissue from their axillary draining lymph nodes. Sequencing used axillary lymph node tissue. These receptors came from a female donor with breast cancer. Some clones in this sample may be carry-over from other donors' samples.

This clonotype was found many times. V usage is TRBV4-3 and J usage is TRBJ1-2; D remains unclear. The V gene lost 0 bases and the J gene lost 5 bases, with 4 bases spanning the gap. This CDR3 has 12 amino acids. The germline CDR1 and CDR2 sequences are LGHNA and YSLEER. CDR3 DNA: TGCGCCAGCAGCCAAGATCTTTATGGCTACACCTTC. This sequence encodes CASSQDLYGYTF.

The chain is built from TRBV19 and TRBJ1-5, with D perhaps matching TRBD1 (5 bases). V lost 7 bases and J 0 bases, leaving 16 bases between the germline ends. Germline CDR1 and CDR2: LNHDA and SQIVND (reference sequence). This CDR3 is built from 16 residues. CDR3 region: CASTRDVIFSNQPQHF. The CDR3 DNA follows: TGTGCCAGTACTCGGGACGTTATATTTAGCAATCAGCCCCAGCATTTT.

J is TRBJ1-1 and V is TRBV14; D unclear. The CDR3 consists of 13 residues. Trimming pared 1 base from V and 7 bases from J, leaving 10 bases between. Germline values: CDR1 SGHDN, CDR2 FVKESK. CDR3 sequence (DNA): TGTGCCAGCAGCCAAGTGAATAGTGGTGAAGCTTTCTTT. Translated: CASSQVNSGEAFF.

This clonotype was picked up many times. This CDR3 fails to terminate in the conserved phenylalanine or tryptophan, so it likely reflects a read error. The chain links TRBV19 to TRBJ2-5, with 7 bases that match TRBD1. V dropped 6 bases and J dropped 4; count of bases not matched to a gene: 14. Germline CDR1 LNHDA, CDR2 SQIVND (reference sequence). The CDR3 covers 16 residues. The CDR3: CASSLQGKMGIETQYS. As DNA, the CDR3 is TGTGCCAGTAGCCTACAGGGGAAGATGGGTATAGAGACCCAGTACTCC.

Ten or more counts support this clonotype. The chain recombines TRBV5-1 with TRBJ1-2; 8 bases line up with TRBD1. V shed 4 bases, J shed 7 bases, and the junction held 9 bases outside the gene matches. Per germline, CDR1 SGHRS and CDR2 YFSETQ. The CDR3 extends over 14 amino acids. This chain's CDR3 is CASSPDLDRGGYTF. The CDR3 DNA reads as TGCGCCAGCAGCCCCGACTTAGACAGGGGTGGCTACACCTTC.

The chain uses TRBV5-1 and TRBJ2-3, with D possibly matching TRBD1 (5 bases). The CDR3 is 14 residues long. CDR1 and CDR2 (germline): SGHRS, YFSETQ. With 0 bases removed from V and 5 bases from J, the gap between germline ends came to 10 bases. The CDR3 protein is CASSLAGAIDTQYF. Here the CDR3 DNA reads TGCGCCAGCAGCTTGGCTGGGGCGATAGATACGCAGTATTTT.

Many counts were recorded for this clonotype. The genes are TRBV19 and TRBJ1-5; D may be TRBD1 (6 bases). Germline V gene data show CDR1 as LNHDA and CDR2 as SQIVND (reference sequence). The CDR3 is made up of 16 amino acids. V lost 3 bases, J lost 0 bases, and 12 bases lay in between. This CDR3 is CASSIGTTVSNQPQHF. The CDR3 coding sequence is TGTGCCAGTAGTATTGGGACAACTGTTAGCAATCAGCCCCAGCATTTT.

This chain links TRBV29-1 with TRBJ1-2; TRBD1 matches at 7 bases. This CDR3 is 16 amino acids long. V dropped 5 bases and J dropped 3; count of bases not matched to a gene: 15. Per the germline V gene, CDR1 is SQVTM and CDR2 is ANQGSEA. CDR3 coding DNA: TGCAGCGTTATCAACGTCCCGGGACAGATGCACTATGGCTACACCTTC. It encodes CSVINVPGQMHYGYTF. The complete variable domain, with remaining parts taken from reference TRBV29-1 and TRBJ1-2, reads SAVISQKPSRDICQRGTSLTIQCQVDSQVTMMFWYRQQPGQSLTLIATANQGSEATYESGFVIDKFPISRPNLTFSTLTVSNMSPEDSSIYLCSVINVPGQMHYGYTFGSGTRLTVV.

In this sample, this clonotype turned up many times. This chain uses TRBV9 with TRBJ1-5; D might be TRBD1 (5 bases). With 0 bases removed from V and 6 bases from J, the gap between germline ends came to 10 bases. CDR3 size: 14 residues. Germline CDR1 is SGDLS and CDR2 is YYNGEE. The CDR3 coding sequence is TGTGCCAGCAGCGTAGGGGGGTTAGGTCAGCCCCAGCATTTT. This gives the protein CASSVGGLGQPQHF.